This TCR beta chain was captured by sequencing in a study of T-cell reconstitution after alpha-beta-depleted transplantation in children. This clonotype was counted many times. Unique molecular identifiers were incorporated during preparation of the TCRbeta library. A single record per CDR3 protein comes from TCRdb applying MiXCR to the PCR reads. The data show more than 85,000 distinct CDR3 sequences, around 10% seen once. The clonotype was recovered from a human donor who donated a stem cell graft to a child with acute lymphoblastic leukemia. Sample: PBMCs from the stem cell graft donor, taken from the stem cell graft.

CDR3 nucleotide sequence: TGTGCCAGCAGACTCCGGGACAGGGGCTCGGATGAAAAACTGTTTTTT. It translates to CASRLRDRGSDEKLFF. This sequence joins TRBV5-5 and TRBJ1-4; TRBD1 matches at 10 bases. CDR1 is SGHKS and CDR2 is YYEKEE in the germline V gene (reference sequence). The ends lost 5 bases at V and 6 bases at J; junction bases unmatched: 10. This CDR3 spans 16 amino acids.